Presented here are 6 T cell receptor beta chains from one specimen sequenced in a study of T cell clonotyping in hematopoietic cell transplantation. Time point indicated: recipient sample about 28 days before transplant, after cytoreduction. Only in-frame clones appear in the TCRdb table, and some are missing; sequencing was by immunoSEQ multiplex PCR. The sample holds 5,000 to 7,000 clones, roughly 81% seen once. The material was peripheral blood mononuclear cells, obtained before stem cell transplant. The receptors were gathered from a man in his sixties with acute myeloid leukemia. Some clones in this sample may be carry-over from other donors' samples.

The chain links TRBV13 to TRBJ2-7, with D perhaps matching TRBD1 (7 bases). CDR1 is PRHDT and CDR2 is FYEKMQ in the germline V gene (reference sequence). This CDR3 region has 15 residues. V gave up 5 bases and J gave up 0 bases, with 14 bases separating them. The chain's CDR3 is CASSRGNRGSYEQYF. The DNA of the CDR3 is TGTGCCAGCAGCCGGGGGAACAGGGGCTCCTACGAGCAGTACTTC.

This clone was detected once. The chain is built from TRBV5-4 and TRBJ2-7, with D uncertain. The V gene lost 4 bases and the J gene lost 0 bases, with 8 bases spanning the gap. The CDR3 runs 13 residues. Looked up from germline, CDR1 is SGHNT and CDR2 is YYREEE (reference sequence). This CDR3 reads CASSTGNSYEQYF. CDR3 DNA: TGTGCCAGCAGCACCGGCAACTCCTACGAGCAGTACTTC.

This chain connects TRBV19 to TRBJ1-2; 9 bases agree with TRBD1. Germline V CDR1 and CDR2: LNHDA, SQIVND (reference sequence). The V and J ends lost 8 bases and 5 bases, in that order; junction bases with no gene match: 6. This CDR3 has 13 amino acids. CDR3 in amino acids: CASGAGTGYGYTF. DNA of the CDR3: TGTGCCAGTGGAGCCGGGACAGGGTATGGCTACACCTTC.

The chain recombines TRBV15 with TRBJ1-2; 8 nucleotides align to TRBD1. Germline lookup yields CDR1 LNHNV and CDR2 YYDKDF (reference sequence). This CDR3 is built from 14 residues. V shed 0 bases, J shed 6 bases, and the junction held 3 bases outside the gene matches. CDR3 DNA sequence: TGTGCCACCAGCAGAGATCGACAGGGGAATGGCTACACCTTC. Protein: CATSRDRQGNGYTF.

Here the CDR3 DNA reads TGTGCCAGCAGCCCCTGGGGACCGCAGAATTCACCCCTCCACTTT. The encoded protein is CASSPWGPQNSPLHF. This chain joins TRBV7-2 and TRBJ1-6, with D possibly TRBD1 on 5 matching bases. The CDR3 is 15 residues long. Germline V gene data show CDR1 as SGHTA and CDR2 as FQGNSA. V lost 5 bases and J lost 7, with 15 bases in between. The full variable domain, with the rest looked up from reference TRBV7-2 and TRBJ1-6, is GAGVSQSPSNKVTEKGKDVELRCDPISGHTALYWYRQSLGQGLEFLIYFQGNSAPDKSGLPSDRFSAERTGGSVSTLTIQRTQQEDSAVYLCASSPWGPQNSPLHFGNGTRLTVT.

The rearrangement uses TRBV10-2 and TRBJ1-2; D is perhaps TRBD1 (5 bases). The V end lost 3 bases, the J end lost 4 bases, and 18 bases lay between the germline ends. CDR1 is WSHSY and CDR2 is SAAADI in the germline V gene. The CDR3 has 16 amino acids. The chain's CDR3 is CASSDFEAGNLYGYTF. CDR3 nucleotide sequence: TGCGCCAGCAGTGATTTCGAGGCAGGGAACCTCTATGGCTACACCTTC.